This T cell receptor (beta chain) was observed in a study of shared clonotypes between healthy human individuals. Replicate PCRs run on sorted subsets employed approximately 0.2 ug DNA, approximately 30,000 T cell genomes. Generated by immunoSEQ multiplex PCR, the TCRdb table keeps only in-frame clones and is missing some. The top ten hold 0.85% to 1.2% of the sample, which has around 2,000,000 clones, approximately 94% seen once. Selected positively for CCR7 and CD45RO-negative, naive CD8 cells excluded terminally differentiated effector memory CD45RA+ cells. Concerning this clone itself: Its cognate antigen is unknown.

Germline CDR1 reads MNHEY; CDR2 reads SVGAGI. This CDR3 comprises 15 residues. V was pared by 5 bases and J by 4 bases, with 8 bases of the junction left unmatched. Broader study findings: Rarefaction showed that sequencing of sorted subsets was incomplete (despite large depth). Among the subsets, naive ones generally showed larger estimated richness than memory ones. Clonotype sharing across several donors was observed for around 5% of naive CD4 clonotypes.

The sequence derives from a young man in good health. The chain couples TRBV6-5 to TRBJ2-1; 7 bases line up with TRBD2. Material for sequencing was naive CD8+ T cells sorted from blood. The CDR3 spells CASSPGTTGYNEQFF. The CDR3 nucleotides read TGTGCCAGCAGTCCCGGGACTACCGGATACAATGAGCAGTTCTTC.